The T cell receptor beta chain under discussion was sequenced for a study of somatic mutations in cytotoxic T cells in rheumatoid arthritis. From germline, CDR1 is MDHEN and CDR2 SYDVKM. Trimming at V came to 1 base and at J to 5 bases, leaving 6 bases not matched to a gene. CDR3 length equals 15 residues. Sequenced by immunoSEQ multiplex PCR; TCRdb stores in-frame clones only, minus some. This table has around 15,000 clones, 60% to 80% appearing once. This clone showed up just a few times. This chain connects TRBV28 to TRBJ2-5, with 8 bases aligning to TRBD2. The source material was CD8+ T cells sorted from blood. The sequence came from an adult with rheumatoid arthritis. Written as DNA, the CDR3 is TGTGCCAGCAGTTTATTGGGACTAGAAATGGAGACCCAGTACTTC. Translating gives CASSLLGLEMETQYF.